A single sample is the source of the 30 T cell receptor beta chains below, sequenced in a study of T cell responses to AZD1222 COVID-19 vaccine. TCRdb's copy holds only in-frame clones and misses some; the assay was immunoSEQ multiplex PCR. This table has under 150,000 clones, about 89% appearing once. The specimen comprised peripheral blood, sampled on day 0 of AZD1222 vaccination. Source of these receptors: an adult in good health.

This clone was counted a few times. The gene calls are TRBV12-3 or TRBV12-4 and TRBJ1-6; 7 nucleotides match TRBD1. The CDR3 is made up of 13 amino acids. V shed 6 bases and J 9 bases; nucleotides not matched to a gene: 5. The CDR3 reads CASRTGTVSPLHF. In DNA form, the CDR3 reads TGTGCCAGCAGAACCGGGACAGTTTCACCCCTCCACTTT.

V is TRBV5-1 and J is TRBJ2-4; 10 nucleotides match TRBD1. V lost 4 bases to trimming and J lost 5 bases; unmatched junction nucleotides: 9. Germline CDR1 reads SGHRS; CDR2 reads YFSETQ. The CDR3 totals 16 residues. The CDR3 sequence: CASSPPTGGKENIQYF. The CDR3 DNA is TGCGCCAGCAGCCCACCGACAGGGGGCAAAGAAAACATTCAGTACTTC.

This chain connects TRBV12-3 or TRBV12-4 to TRBJ2-2; a possible D gene is TRBD2 (5 bases). The V end lost 6 bases, the J end lost 6 bases, and 5 bases lay between the germline ends. This CDR3 contains 11 residues. This chain's CDR3 is CASRGAGELFF. The CDR3 bases are TGTGCCAGCAGGGGAGCCGGGGAGCTGTTTTTT.

The chain links TRBV10-2 to TRBJ1-2; D not certain. Deletions cut 0 bases from V and 0 bases from J, with 5 bases between. Germline-derived CDR1 and CDR2 are WSHSY and SAAADI. The CDR3 loop spans 14 amino acids. Here the CDR3 reads CASSESVANYGYTF. In DNA form, the CDR3 reads TGCGCCAGCAGTGAGTCCGTAGCTAACTATGGCTACACCTTC.

CDR3 in amino acids: CASSQELQGSAKTQYF. The CDR3 nucleotides are TGTGCCAGCAGCCAGGAACTACAGGGATCGGCGAAGACCCAGTACTTC. V is TRBV4-2 and J is TRBJ2-5; D may be TRBD1 (6 bases). Trimming cost V 3 bases and J 6 bases, with 20 bases left between them. The CDR3 sequence is 16 residues long. Germline CDR1 reads LGHNA; CDR2 reads YNFKEQ.

Comment on this clone: A junction end diverges from the germline sequence, so it may reflect a read error. The genes are TRBV3-1 (or the pseudogene TRBV3-2) and TRBJ1-1; D might be TRBD1 (6 bases). The CDR3 totals 12 residues. CDR1 is LGHDT, CDR2 YNNKEL, per germline (reference sequence). In DNA, the CDR3 is TGTGCCAGCAGCCAAGATTCGGGACATTTGAACTTT. The encoded protein is CASSQDSGHLNF.

This clone has more than one count but fewer than ten. The chain recombines TRBV7-2 with TRBJ1-6; TRBD1 might be the D (5 bases). The CDR3 is 13 amino acids. Trimming pared 6 bases from V and 8 bases from J, leaving 11 bases between. Germline V gene lookup returns CDR1 SGHTA and CDR2 FQGNSA. CDR3 bases: TGTGCCAGCAGACGGGACGGTGATTCACCCCTCCACTTT. Its protein is CASRRDGDSPLHF.

This sequence joins TRBV6-2 or TRBV6-3 and TRBJ2-1, with TRBD2 as a possible D gene (5 bases). The CDR3 extends over 17 amino acids. Germline CDR1 and CDR2: MNHEY and SVGEGT. Trimming removed 4 bases at V and 6 bases at J, with 22 bases between. As DNA, the CDR3 is TGTGCCAGCAGTTTCCCATTGGAGGTCTCCCCCAGCAATGAGCAGTTCTTC. Protein product: CASSFPLEVSPSNEQFF.

This clone showed up just a few times. V is TRBV19 and J is TRBJ2-2, with TRBD1 matching 7 bases. CDR3 length equals 15 residues. Looked up from germline, CDR1 is LNHDA and CDR2 is SQIVND (reference sequence). After removal of 5 bases from V and 1 base from J, the junction contained 4 bases not matched to a gene. CDR3 coding DNA: TGTGCCAGTAGTCCGGGACAGCTGAACACCGGGGAGCTGTTTTTT. It is translated as CASSPGQLNTGELFF.

This clone was observed once. V and J are TRBV18 and TRBJ2-3; weak D call: TRBD1 (5 bases). The V end was cut by 1 base, the J end by 0 bases, with 11 bases between. Germline V gene lookup returns CDR1 KGHSH and CDR2 LQKENI. The CDR3 runs 16 residues. The DNA of the CDR3 is TGTGCCAGCTCACCACAGGGGTTGGGGAGCACAGATACGCAGTATTTT. Translated, it gives CASSPQGLGSTDTQYF. The full variable domain, its missing parts supplied by reference TRBV18 and TRBJ2-3, is NAGVMQNPRHLVRRRGQEARLRCSPMKGHSHVYWYRQLPEEGLKFMVYLQKENIIDESGMPKERFSAEFPKEGPSILRIQQVVRGDSAAYFCASSPQGLGSTDTQYFGPGTRLTVL.

V and J are TRBV5-1 and TRBJ1-3; 9 bases map to TRBD1. CDR1 SGHRS and CDR2 YFSETQ come from the germline V gene. The CDR3 is made up of 17 amino acids. The trim removed 4 bases at V and 0 bases at J, leaving 8 bases unmatched. The CDR3 sequence is CASSDGTGPFSGNTIYF. CDR3 nucleotide sequence: TGCGCCAGCAGCGACGGGACAGGGCCCTTCTCTGGAAACACCATATATTTT.

The gene calls are TRBV10-1 and TRBJ2-7; TRBD1 matches at 9 bases. V shed 7 bases and J 3 bases; nucleotides not matched to a gene: 7. The length of the CDR3 is 14 residues. Germline CDR1 and CDR2: WNHNN and SYGVQD (reference sequence). The CDR3, as DNA: TGCGCCAGCAAGCCCTGGGACAGGGACTACGAGCAGTACTTC. This gives the protein CASKPWDRDYEQYF.

V is TRBV7-8 and J is TRBJ2-7; TRBD2 matches 7 bases. The trim removed 3 bases at V and 0 bases at J, leaving 5 bases unmatched. Germline values: CDR1 SGHVS, CDR2 FQNEAQ. This CDR3 is built from 15 residues. The CDR3 DNA reads TGTGCCAGCAGCTTTTGGCAGCGGGACTCCTACGAGCAGTACTTC. Translating gives CASSFWQRDSYEQYF. The full variable domain, with the rest looked up from reference TRBV7-8 and TRBJ2-7, is GAGVSQSPRYKVAKRGQDVALRCDPISGHVSLFWYQQALGQGPEFLTYFQNEAQLDKSGLPSDRFFAERPEGSVSTLKIQRTQQEDSAVYLCASSFWQRDSYEQYFGPGTRLTVT.

The chain joins TRBV19 to TRBJ1-6, with TRBD1 as a possible D gene (6 bases). This CDR3 contains 14 residues. With 5 bases removed from V and 9 bases from J, the gap between germline ends came to 14 bases. Germline CDR1 reads LNHDA; CDR2 reads SQIVND (reference sequence). CDR3 region: CASSYRELSSPLHF. In nucleotides, the CDR3 is TGTGCCAGTAGTTACAGGGAGCTGAGTTCACCCCTCCACTTT.

This chain uses TRBV7-6 with TRBJ2-4; TRBD1 matches 11 bases. Germline trimming cut 8 bases from V and 5 bases from J; bases unmatched to any gene: 23. The CDR3 is 20 amino acids. CDR1 is SGHVS and CDR2 is FNYEAQ in the germline V gene. The CDR3 nucleotides are TGTGCCAGCCCCAAAACCCCTGCCCGGACAGGGGGCGGAGGCGAAAACATTCAGTACTTC. Its protein product is CASPKTPARTGGGGENIQYF.

The rearrangement uses TRBV5-1 and TRBJ2-1, with D possibly TRBD1 on 5 matching bases. Germline loops: CDR1 SGHRS, CDR2 YFSETQ. Trimming cost V 0 bases and J 4 bases, with 11 bases left between them. The CDR3 contains 15 residues. The DNA for the CDR3 is TGCGCCAGCAGCTTGGTATCACAGGAGTACAATGAGCAGTTCTTC. This encodes CASSLVSQEYNEQFF. Full variable domain (remainder filled in from reference TRBV5-1 and TRBJ2-1): KAGVTQTPRYLIKTRGQQVTLSCSPISGHRSVSWYQQTPGQGLQFLFEYFSETQRNKGNFPGRFSGRQFSNSRSEMNVSTLELGDSALYLCASSLVSQEYNEQFFGPGTRLTVL.

V usage is TRBV7-3 and J usage is TRBJ1-6; 8 bases are a match to TRBD1. Germline loops: CDR1 SGHTA, CDR2 FQGTGA. V shed 4 bases, J shed 10 bases, and the junction held 6 bases outside the gene matches. The CDR3 loop spans 14 amino acids. The CDR3 nucleotides are TGTGCCAGCAGCTCCGGACAGGGAGGCTCACCCCTCCACTTT. It specifies CASSSGQGGSPLHF.

The chain joins TRBV12-5 to TRBJ1-5; tentatively, D is TRBD1 (5 bases). Germline V gene lookup returns CDR1 LGHNT and CDR2 FRNRAP. V was clipped by 2 bases and J by 7 bases, with 15 bases between them. This CDR3 has 15 residues. In DNA, the CDR3 is TGTGCTAGTGGTTTGAGCGCAGGGCTCGGGCAGCCCCAGCATTTT. This sequence encodes CASGLSAGLGQPQHF.

This chain links TRBV19 with TRBJ2-7; TRBD2 aligns across 8 bases. The CDR3 covers 13 residues. The germline gives CDR1 LNHDA, CDR2 SQIVND (reference sequence). Unmatched junction bases numbered 7, after V lost 8 bases and J lost 4 bases. Here the CDR3 reads CASSGGGWYEQYF. In nucleotides, the CDR3 is TGTGCCAGTTCCGGGGGGGGTTGGTACGAGCAGTACTTC.

The chain employs TRBV19 and TRBJ2-2, with a weak D call TRBD2 (6 bases). Trimming cost V 4 bases and J 6 bases, with 6 bases left between them. Germline V CDR1 and CDR2: LNHDA, SQIVND (reference sequence). The CDR3 is 12 amino acids. CDR3 protein: CASSSGAGELFF. The DNA for the CDR3 is TGTGCCAGTAGTAGCGGGGCCGGGGAGCTGTTTTTT.

This chain uses TRBV7-6 with TRBJ2-7; 9 nucleotides agree with TRBD1. With V trimmed by 4 bases and J by 6 bases, 4 bases remained unmatched. CDR1 is SGHVS and CDR2 is FNYEAQ in the germline V gene. This CDR3 is built from 13 residues. Written as DNA, the CDR3 is TGTGCCAGCAGCTCCCGGGACAGGGTCGAGCAGTACTTC. The encoded protein is CASSSRDRVEQYF.

This clone has a single count. The chain links TRBV3-1 (or the pseudogene TRBV3-2) to TRBJ1-1, with D hard to call. V was clipped by 1 base and J by 10 bases, with 16 bases between them. The CDR3 consists of 14 residues. Germline V CDR1 and CDR2: LGHDT, YNNKEL (reference sequence). Here the CDR3 reads CASSQGTRGGVAFF. For the CDR3, the DNA is TGTGCCAGCAGCCAAGGAACTCGGGGTGGCGTAGCTTTCTTT.

This clone showed up just a few times. Other DNA sequences in the same sample also yield this CDR3. In DNA, the CDR3 is TGTGCCAGCTCTCCCGGGACTAGCGGGACATACAATGAGCAGTTCTTC. This sequence encodes CASSPGTSGTYNEQFF. The rearrangement joins TRBV18 to TRBJ2-1; TRBD2 aligns across 13 bases. The V segment lost 6 bases and the J segment 4 bases; nucleotides outside the gene matches: 6. CDR1 and CDR2 from the germline V gene are KGHSH and LQKENI. This CDR3 has 16 residues.

V and J are TRBV30 and TRBJ1-1; maybe TRBD1 (6 bases). The CDR3 length is 16 residues. Germline CDR1 and CDR2: GTSNPN and SVGIG (reference sequence). The V end was cut by 0 bases, the J end by 0 bases, with 14 bases between. CDR3 bases: TGTGCCTGGAGTGTACGGGCAGGGGCCCTGAACACTGAAGCTTTCTTT. It is translated as CAWSVRAGALNTEAFF.

This chain joins TRBV19 and TRBJ1-3; the D gene is possibly TRBD1 (6 bases). V lost 7 bases and J lost 2, with 18 bases in between. There are 16 residues in the CDR3. The germline gives CDR1 LNHDA, CDR2 SQIVND (reference sequence). CDR3 coding DNA: TGTGCCAGTATTAGACCGTCAGGGACAACTGGAAACACCATATATTTT. As protein: CASIRPSGTTGNTIYF.

The sample holds a few counts of this clone. The chain links TRBV27 to TRBJ2-7, with TRBD2 as a possible D gene (6 bases). In germline, CDR1 is MNHEY, CDR2 SMNVEV (reference sequence). V lost 6 bases and J 2 bases, leaving 11 bases between the germline ends. CDR3 length: 13 amino acids. CDR3: CASSPREPYEQYF. The CDR3 DNA reads as TGTGCCAGCAGCCCGCGGGAACCCTACGAGCAGTACTTC.

The V gene is TRBV7-9, the J gene TRBJ1-1, with D hard to call. There are 14 residues in the CDR3. Trimming removed 7 bases from V and 1 base from J, with 13 bases in between. Germline CDR1 reads SEHNR; CDR2 reads FQNEAQ (reference sequence). DNA of the CDR3: TGTGCCAGCACCATAAGGACGGGGAACACTGAAGCTTTCTTT. This encodes CASTIRTGNTEAFF.

This sequence joins TRBV11-2 and TRBJ1-6, with D hard to call. From germline, CDR1 is SGHAT and CDR2 FQNNGV. This CDR3 is built from 14 residues. The V end lost 0 bases, the J end lost 7 bases, and 7 bases lay between the germline ends. The CDR3 DNA sequence: TGTGCCAGCAGCTTAGACCGTTTGAATTCACCCCTCCACTTT. The encoded protein is CASSLDRLNSPLHF.

The chain carries TRBV29-1 and TRBJ2-5; unclear D gene. Trimming removed 7 bases at V and 5 bases at J, with 14 bases between. This CDR3 contains 12 residues. The germline gives CDR1 SQVTM, CDR2 ANQGSEA. The CDR3 sequence is CSAAANRETQYF. The DNA of the CDR3 is TGCAGCGCCGCCGCGAATAGGGAGACCCAGTACTTC.

This sequence joins TRBV7-8 and TRBJ2-1; D is perhaps TRBD1 (6 bases). The CDR3 is 16 amino acids. CDR1 is SGHVS and CDR2 is FQNEAQ in the germline V gene. Trimming shortened V by 1 base and J by 8 bases, and 18 bases separated the two germline ends. CDR3 coding DNA: TGTGCCAGCAGCTTAGGAACGGGACAAAGCGTCGATGAGCAGTTCTTC. It specifies CASSLGTGQSVDEQFF.